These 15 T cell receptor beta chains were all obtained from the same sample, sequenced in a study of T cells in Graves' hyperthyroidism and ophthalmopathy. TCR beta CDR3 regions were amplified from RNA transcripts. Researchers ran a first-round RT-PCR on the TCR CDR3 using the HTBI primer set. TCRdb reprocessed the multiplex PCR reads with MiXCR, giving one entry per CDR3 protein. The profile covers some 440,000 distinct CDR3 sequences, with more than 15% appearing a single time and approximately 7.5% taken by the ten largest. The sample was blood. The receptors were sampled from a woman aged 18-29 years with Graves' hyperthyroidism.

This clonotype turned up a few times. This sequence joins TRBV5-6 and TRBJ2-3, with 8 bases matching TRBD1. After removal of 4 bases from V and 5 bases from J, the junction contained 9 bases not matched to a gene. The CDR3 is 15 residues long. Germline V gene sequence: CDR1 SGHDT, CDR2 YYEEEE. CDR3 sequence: CASSLRTGPRDTQYF. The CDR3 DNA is TGTGCCAGCAGCCTCAGGACAGGGCCCCGAGATACGCAGTATTTT.

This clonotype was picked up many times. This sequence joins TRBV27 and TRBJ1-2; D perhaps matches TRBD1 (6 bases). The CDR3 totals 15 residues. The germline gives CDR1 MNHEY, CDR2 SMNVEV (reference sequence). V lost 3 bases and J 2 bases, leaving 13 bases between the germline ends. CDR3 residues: CASSLQGLGNYGYTF. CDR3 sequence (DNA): TGTGCCAGCAGTTTGCAGGGGCTAGGGAACTATGGCTACACCTTC.

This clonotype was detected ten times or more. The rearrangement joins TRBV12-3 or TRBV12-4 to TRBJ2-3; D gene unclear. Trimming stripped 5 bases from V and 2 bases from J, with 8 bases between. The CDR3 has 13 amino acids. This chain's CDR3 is CASSLGPTDTQYF. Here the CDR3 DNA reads TGTGCCAGCAGTCTCGGACCCACAGATACGCAGTATTTT.

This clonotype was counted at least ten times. The CDR3 sequence: CASSYSLAGGGNEQFF. The CDR3 coding sequence is TGTGCCAGCAGCTACTCCTTAGCGGGGGGTGGGAATGAGCAGTTCTTC. This chain uses TRBV11-2 with TRBJ2-1; 10 bases match TRBD2. Per the germline V gene, CDR1 is SGHAT and CDR2 is FQNNGV. This CDR3 is 16 amino acids long. Losses at the gene ends were 4 bases for V and 7 bases for J; bases not matched to a gene: 10.

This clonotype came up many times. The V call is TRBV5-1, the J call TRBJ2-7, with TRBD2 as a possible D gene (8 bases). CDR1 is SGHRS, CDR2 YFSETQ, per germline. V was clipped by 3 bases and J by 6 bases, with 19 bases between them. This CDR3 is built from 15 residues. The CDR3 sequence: CASSSQGSGSAEQYF. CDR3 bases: TGCGCCAGCAGCTCACAGGGGAGCGGGAGTGCCGAGCAGTACTTC.

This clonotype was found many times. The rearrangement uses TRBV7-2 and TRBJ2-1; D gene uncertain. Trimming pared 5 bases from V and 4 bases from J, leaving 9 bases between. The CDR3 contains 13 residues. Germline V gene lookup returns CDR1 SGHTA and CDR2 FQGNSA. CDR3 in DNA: TGTGCCAGCAGCATGGACGGTTACAATGAGCAGTTCTTC. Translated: CASSMDGYNEQFF.

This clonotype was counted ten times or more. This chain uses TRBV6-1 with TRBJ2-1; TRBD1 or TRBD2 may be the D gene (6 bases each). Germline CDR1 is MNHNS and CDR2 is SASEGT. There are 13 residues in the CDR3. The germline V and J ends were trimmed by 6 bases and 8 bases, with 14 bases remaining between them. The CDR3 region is CASSSGGVDEQFF. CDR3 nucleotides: TGTGCCAGCAGCTCCGGGGGCGTGGATGAGCAGTTCTTC.

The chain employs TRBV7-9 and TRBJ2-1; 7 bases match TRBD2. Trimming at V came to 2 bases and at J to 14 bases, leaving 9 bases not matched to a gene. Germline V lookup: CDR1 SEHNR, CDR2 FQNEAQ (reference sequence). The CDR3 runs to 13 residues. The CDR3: CASSLTSAEGEFF. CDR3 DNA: TGTGCCAGCAGCTTAACTAGCGCCGAAGGGGAGTTCTTC.

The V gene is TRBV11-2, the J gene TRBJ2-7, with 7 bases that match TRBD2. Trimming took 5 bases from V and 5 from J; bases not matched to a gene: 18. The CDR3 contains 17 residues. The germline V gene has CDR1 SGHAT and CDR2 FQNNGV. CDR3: CASSAKNIGLVWHEQYF. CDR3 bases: TGTGCCAGCAGCGCTAAAAACATAGGACTAGTTTGGCACGAGCAGTACTTC.

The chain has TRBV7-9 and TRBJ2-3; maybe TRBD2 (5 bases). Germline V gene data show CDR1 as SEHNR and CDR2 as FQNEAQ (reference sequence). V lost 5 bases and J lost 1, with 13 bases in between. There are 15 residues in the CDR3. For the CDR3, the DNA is TGTGCCAGCAGCGCCCCGGACTTGGGCACAGATACGCAGTATTTT. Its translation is CASSAPDLGTDTQYF.

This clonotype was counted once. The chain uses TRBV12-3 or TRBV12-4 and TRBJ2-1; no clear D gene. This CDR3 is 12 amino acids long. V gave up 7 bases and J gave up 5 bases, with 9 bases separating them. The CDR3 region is CASTDTHNEQFF. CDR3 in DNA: TGTGCCAGCACTGACACCCACAATGAGCAGTTCTTC.

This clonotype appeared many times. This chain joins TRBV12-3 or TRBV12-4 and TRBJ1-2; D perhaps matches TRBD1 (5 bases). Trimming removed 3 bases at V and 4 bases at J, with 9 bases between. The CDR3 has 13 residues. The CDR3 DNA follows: TGTGCCAGCAGTTTCAGGGATGCCTATGGCTACACCTTC. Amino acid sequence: CASSFRDAYGYTF.

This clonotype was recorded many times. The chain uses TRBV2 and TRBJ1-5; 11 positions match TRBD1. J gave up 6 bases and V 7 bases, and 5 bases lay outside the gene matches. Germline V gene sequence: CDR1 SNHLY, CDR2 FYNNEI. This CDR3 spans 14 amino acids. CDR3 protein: CASTGTGGSQPQHF. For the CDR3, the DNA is TGTGCCAGCACAGGGACAGGGGGGAGTCAGCCCCAGCATTTT.

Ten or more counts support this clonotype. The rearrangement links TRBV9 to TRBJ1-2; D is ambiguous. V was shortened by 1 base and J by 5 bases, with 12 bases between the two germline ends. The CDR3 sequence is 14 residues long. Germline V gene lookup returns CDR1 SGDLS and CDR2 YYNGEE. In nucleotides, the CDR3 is TGTGCCAGCAGCGTAAATCAGGCGAGATATGGCTACACCTTC. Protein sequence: CASSVNQARYGYTF.

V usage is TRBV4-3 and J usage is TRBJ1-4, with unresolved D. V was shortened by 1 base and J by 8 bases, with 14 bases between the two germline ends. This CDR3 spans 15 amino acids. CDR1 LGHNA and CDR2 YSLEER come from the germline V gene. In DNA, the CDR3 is TGCGCCAGCAGCCAAGTGGATTCGGCTAGGGAAAAACTGTTTTTT. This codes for CASSQVDSAREKLFF.